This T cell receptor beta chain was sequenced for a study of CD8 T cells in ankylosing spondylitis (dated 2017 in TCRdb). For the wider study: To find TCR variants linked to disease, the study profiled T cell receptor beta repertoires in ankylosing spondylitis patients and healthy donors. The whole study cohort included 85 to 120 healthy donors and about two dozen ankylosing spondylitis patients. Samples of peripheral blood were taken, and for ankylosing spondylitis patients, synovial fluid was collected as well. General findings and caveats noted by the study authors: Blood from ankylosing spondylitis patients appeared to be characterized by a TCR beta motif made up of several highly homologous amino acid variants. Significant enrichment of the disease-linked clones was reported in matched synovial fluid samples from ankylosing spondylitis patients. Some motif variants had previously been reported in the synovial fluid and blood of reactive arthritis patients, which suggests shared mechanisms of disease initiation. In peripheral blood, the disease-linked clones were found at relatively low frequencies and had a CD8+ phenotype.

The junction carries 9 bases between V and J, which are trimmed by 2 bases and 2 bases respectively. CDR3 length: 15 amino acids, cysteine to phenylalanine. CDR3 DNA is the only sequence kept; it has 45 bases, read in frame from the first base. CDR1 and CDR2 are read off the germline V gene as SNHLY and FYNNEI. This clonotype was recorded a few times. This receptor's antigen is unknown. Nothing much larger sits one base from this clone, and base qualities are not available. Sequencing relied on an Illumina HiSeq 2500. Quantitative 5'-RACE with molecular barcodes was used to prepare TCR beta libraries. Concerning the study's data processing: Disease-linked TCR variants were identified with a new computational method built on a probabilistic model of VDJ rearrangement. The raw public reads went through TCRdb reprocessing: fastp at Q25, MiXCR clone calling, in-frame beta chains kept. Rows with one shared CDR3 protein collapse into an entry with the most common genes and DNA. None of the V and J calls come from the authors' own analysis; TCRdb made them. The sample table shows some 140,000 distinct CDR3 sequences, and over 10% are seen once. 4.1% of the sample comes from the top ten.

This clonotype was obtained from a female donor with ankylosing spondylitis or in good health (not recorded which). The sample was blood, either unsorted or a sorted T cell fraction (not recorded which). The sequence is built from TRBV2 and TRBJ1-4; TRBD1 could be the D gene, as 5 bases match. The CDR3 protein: CASSERGATNEKLFF. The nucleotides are TGTGCCAGCAGTGAAAGAGGGGCGACTAATGAAAAACTGTTTTTT.